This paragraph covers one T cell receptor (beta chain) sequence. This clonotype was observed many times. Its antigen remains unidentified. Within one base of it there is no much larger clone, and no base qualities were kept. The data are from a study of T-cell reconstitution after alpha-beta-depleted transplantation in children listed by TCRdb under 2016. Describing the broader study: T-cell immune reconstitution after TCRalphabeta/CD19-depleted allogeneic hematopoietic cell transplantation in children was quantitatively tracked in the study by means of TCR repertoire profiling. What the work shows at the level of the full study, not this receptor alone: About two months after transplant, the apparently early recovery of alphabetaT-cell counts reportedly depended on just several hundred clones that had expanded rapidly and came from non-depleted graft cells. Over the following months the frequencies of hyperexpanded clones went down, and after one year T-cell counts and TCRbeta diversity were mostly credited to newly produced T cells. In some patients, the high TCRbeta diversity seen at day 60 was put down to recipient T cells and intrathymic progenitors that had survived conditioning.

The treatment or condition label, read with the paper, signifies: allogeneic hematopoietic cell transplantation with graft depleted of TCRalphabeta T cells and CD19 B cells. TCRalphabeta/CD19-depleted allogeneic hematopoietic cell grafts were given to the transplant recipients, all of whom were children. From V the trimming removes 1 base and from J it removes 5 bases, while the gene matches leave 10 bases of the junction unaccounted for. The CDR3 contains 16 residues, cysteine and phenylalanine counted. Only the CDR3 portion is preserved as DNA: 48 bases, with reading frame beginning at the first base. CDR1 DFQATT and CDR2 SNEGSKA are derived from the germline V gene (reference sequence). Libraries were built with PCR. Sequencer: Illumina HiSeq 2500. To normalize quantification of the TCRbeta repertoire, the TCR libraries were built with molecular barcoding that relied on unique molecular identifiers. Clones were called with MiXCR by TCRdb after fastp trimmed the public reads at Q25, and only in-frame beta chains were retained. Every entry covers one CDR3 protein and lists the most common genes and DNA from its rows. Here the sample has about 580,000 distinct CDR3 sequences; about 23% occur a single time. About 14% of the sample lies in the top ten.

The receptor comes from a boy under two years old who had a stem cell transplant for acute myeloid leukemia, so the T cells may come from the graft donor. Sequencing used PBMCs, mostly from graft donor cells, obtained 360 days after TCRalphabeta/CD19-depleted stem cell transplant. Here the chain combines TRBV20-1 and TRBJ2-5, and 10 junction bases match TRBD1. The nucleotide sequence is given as TGCAGTGCTAGAGCAAAGGGACAGGGGAGTTGGGAGACCCAGTACTTC. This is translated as CSARAKGQGSWETQYF.